This T cell receptor beta chain was sequenced for a study of identical twins. The CDR3 consists of 16 residues. V was pared by 0 bases and J by 4 bases, with 13 bases between. Study observations and caveats: Out-of-frame alpha sequences common to twins exhibited a surplus of low generation probability. Whereas memory repertoires showed no such difference, abundant cord blood beta clonotypes carried fewer insertions.

Ten or more counts support this clonotype. What it binds is unknown. A universal primer site arose from template switching, and cDNA bore unique molecular identifiers. TCRdb re-called the 5' RACE reads through MiXCR, storing one row per CDR3 protein. The data contain around 340,000 distinct CDR3 sequences, approximately 8.7% of them seen just once; the ten biggest clones take up over 7%. What was sequenced was naive T cells sorted from blood. The chain joins TRBV12-3 or TRBV12-4 to TRBJ2-1; D is ambiguous. This clonotype was sampled from a woman between 50 and 59 years old in good health. The CDR3 DNA sequence: TGTGCCAGCAGTTTAGCGCCCGACTTCGTTTACAATGAGCAGTTCTTC. This codes for CASSLAPDFVYNEQFF.